This T cell receptor (beta chain) was found in a study of blood T cell repertoires in COVID-19. Study summary: The study drew acute and convalescent COVID-19 samples from the United States, Italy and Spain. From T cells, B-cell-depleted T cells, or PBMCs came the material, which was cDNA or gDNA.

How the authors handled the data: Amplification of reference gene primers was used by the study to estimate nucleated cell counts. Assay: immunoSEQ multiplex PCR; the TCRdb copy retains only in-frame clones and omits some. D and trimming were read from the DNA, whereas the V and J calls and clone size are those reported in that table. The sample has some 330,000 clones; about 90% are singletons. Deletions cut 5 bases from V and 8 bases from J, with 23 bases between. Germline assignment: CDR1 SEHNR and CDR2 FQNEAQ (reference sequence). The CDR3 sequence is 16 residues long. The sequencing input was PBMCs or T cells enriched from blood (not recorded which). The receptor was derived from a man aged 25-45 years who had recovered from COVID-19. V gene TRBV7-9 combines with J gene TRBJ2-3; perhaps TRBD1 as D (8 bases). CDR3: CASSHKGQAERGTQYF. The DNA for the CDR3 is TGTGCCAGCAGCCACAAGGGACAGGCGGAGCGGGGTACGCAGTATTTT. Full variable domain (remainder filled in from reference TRBV7-9 and TRBJ2-3): DTGVSQNPRHKITKRGQNVTFRCDPISEHNRLYWYRQTLGQGPEFLTYFQNEAQLEKSRLLSDRFSAERPKGSFSTLEIQRTEQGDSAMYLCASSHKGQAERGTQYFGPGTRLTVL.